This note documents a single TCR beta chain sequence. This specimen belongs to a study of blood T cell repertoires in COVID-19. CDR3 length: 14 amino acids. Deletions cut 2 bases from V and 7 bases from J, with 14 bases between. Germline V gene data show CDR1 as PRHDT and CDR2 as FYEKMQ (reference sequence). The repertoire was sequenced with immunoSEQ multiplex PCR; TCRdb's copy has only in-frame clones and lacks some. The sample shows a few hundred thousand clones, approximately 83% of them seen only once. This TCR derives from a man aged 30-40 years who had recovered from COVID-19. This chain uses TRBV13 with TRBJ1-1, with D tentatively TRBD1 (5 bases). Sequencing was done on a sample of PBMCs or T cells enriched from blood (not recorded which). CDR3 nucleotide sequence: TGTGCCAGCAGCTTAAGGAATGTCGGGGGTGAAGCTTTCTTT. Amino acid sequence: CASSLRNVGGEAFF.